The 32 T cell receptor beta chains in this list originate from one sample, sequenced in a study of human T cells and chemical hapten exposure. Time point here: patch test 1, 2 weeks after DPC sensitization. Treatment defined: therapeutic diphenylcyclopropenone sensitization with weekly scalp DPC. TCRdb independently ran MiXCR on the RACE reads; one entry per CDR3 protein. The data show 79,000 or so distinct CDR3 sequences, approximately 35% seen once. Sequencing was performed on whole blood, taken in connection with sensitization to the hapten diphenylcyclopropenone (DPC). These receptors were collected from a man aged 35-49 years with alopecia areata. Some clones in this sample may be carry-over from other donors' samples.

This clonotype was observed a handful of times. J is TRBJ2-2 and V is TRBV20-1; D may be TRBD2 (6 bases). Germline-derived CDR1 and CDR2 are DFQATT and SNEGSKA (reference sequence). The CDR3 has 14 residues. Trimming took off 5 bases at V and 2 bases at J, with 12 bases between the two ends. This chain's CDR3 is CSARQRVNTGELFF. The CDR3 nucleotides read TGCAGTGCTCGCCAGCGGGTTAACACCGGGGAGCTGTTTTTT.

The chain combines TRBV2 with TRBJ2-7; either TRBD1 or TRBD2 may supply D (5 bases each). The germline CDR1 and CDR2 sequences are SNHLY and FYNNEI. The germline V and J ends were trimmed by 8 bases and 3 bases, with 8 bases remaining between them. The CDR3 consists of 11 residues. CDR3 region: CASGTNYEQYF. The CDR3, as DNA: TGTGCCAGCGGGACCAACTACGAGCAGTACTTC.

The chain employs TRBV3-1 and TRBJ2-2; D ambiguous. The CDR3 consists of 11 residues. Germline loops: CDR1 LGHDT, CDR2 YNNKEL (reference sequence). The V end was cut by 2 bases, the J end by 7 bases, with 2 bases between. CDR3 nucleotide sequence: TGTGCCAGCAGCCAACACGGGGAGCTGTTTTTT. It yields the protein CASSQHGELFF. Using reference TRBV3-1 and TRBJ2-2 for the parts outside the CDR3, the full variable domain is DTAVSQTPKYLVTQMGNDKSIKCEQNLGHDTMYWYKQDSKKFLKIMFSYNNKELIINETVPNRFSPKSPDKAHLNLHINSLELGDSAVYFCASSQHGELFFGEGSRLTVL.

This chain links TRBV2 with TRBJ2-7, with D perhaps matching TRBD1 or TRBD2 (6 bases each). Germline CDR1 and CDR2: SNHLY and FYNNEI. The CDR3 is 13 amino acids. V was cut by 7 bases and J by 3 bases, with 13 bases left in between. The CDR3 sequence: CASMGGLSYEQYF. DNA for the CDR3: TGTGCCAGCATGGGGGGCTTAAGCTACGAGCAGTACTTC.

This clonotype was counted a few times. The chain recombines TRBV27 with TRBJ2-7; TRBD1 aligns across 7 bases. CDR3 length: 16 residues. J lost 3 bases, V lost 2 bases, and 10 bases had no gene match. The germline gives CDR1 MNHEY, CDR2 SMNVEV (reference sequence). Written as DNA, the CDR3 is TGTGCCAGCAGTTTAGTGGTAGGAGACAGGGACTACGAGCAGTACTTC. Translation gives CASSLVVGDRDYEQYF.

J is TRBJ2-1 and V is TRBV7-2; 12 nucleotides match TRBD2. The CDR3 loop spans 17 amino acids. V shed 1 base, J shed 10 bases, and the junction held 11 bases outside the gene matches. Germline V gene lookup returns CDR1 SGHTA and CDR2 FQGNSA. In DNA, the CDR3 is TGTGCCAGCAGCTTAGGAGTTTCTTTAACTAGCGGGAGGGAGCAGTTCTTC. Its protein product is CASSLGVSLTSGREQFF.

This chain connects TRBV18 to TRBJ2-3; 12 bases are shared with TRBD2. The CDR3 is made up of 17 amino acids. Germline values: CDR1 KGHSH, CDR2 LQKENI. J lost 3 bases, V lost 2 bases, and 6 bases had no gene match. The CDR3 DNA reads TGTGCCAGCTCACCAAAGACTAGCGGGAGTCGGACAGATACGCAGTATTTT. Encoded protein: CASSPKTSGSRTDTQYF.

CDR3 in amino acids: CASSGQGLRNEQFF. Written as DNA, the CDR3 is TGTGCCAGCAGTGGTCAGGGGTTACGGAATGAGCAGTTCTTC. The genes are TRBV2 and TRBJ2-1; D possibly corresponds to TRBD1 (6 bases). V dropped 4 bases and J dropped 7 bases, with 14 bases sitting between them. Germline V gene data show CDR1 as SNHLY and CDR2 as FYNNEI. The CDR3 consists of 14 residues.

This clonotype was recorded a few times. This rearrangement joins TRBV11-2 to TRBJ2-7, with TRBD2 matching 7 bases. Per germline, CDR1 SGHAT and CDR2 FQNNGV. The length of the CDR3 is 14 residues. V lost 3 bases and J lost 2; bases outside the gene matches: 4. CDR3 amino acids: CASSLTSPAYEQYF. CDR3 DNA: TGTGCCAGCAGCTTGACTAGCCCGGCCTACGAGCAGTACTTC.

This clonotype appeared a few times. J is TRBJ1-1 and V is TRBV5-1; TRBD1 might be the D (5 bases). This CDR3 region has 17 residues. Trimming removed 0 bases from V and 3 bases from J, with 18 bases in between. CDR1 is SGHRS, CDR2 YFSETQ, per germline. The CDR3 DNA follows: TGCGCCAGCAGCTTGGAGGTCAGGGAAGGAGAGTACACTGAAGCTTTCTTT. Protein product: CASSLEVREGEYTEAFF.

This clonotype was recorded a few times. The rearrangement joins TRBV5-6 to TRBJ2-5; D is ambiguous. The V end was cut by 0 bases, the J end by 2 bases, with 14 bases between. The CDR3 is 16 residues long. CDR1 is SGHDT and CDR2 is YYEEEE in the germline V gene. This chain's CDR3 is CASSLVPILGQETQYF. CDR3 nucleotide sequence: TGTGCCAGCAGCTTGGTCCCGATATTGGGGCAAGAGACCCAGTACTTC.

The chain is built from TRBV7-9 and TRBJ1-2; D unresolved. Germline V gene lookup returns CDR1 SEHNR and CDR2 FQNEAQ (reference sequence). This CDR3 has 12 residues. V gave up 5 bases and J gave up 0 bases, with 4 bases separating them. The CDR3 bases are TGTGCCAGCAGCCAGTCTAACTATGGCTACACCTTC. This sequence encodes CASSQSNYGYTF.

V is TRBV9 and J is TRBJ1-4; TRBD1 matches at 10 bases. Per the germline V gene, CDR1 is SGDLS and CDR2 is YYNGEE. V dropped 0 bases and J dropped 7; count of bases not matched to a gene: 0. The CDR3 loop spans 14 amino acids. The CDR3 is CASSVGTGGEKLFF. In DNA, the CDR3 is TGTGCCAGCAGCGTAGGGACAGGGGGTGAAAAACTGTTTTTT. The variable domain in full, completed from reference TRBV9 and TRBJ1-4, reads DSGVTQTPKHLITATGQRVTLRCSPRSGDLSVYWYQQSLDQGLQFLIQYYNGEERAKGNILERFSAQQFPDLHSELNLSSLELGDSALYFCASSVGTGGEKLFFGSGTQLSVL.

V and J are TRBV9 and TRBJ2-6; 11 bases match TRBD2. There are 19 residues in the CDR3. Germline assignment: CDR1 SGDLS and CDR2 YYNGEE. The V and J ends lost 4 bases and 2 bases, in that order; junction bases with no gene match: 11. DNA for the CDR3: TGTGCCAGCAGCCTAGCGGGAGGACTCGTCTCTACTGGGGCCAACGTCCTGACTTTC. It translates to CASSLAGGLVSTGANVLTF.

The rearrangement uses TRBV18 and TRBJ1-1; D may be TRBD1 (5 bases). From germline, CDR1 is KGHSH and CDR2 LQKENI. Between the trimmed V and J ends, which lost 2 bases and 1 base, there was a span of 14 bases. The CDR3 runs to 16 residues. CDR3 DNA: TGTGCCAGCTCACCAATAGCGGGACCCACGAACACTGAAGCTTTCTTT. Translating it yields CASSPIAGPTNTEAFF.

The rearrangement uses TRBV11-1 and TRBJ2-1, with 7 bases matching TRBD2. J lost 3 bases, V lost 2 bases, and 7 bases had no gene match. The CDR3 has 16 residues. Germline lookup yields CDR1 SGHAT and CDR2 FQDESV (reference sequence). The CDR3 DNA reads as TGTGCCAGCAGCTTACGGCGGGAGACCAACTACAATGAGCAGTTCTTC. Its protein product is CASSLRRETNYNEQFF.

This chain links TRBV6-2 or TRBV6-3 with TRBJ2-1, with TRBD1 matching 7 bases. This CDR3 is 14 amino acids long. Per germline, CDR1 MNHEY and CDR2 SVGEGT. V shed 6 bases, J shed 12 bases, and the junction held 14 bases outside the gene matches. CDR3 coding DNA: TGTGCCAGCAGCCCGACAGGGTCCTCTGGAGGGCAGTTCTTC. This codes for CASSPTGSSGGQFF.

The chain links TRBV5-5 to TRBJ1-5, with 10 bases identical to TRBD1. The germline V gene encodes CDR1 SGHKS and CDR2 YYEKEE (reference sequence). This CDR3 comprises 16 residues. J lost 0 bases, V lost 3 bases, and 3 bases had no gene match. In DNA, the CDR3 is TGTGCCAGCAGCTCGACAGGGGGCCCTAGCAATCAGCCCCAGCATTTT. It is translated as CASSSTGGPSNQPQHF.

The CDR3 DNA reads TGCAGCGTTGAAGATCCAGGGACTAGCGGCAGGGGCCCTTACGAGCAGTACTTC. This translates into CSVEDPGTSGRGPYEQYF. V usage is TRBV29-1 and J usage is TRBJ2-7, with TRBD2 matching over 11 bases. Germline lookup yields CDR1 SQVTM and CDR2 ANQGSEA. The CDR3 runs 18 residues. The V segment lost 0 bases and the J segment 4 bases; nucleotides outside the gene matches: 14.

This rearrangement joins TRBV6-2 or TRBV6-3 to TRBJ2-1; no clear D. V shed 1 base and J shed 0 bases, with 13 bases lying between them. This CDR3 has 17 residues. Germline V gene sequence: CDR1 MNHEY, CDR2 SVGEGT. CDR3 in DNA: TGTGCCAGCAGTTACTTCCCCGGAGACTTCTCCTACAATGAGCAGTTCTTC. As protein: CASSYFPGDFSYNEQFF.

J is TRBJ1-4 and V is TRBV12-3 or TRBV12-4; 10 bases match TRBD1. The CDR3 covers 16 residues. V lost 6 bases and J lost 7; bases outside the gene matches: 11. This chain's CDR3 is CASSSNPGQGTEKLFF. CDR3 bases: TGTGCCAGCAGCTCGAATCCGGGACAGGGGACTGAAAAACTGTTTTTT.

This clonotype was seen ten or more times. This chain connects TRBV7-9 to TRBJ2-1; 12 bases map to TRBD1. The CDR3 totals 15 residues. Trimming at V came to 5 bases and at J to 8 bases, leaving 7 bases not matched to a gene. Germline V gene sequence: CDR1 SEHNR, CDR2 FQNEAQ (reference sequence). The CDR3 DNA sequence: TGTGCCAGCAGCCGGGGACAGGGGGCCGTAGATGAGCAGTTCTTC. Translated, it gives CASSRGQGAVDEQFF.

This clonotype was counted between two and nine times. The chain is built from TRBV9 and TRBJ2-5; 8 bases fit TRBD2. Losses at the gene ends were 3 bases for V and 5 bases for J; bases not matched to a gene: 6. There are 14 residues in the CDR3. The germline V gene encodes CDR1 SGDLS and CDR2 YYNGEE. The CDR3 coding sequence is TGTGCCAGCAGCGCGGGACTAGTTGGGGAGACCCAGTACTTC. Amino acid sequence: CASSAGLVGETQYF.

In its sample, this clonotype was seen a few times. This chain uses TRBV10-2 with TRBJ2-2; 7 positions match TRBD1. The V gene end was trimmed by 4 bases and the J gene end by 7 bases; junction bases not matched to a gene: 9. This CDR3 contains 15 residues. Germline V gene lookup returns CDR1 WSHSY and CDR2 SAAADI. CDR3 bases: TGCGCCAGCAGTGTGAGCGGACAGGCTAGCGGGGAGCTGTTTTTT. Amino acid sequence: CASSVSGQASGELFF.

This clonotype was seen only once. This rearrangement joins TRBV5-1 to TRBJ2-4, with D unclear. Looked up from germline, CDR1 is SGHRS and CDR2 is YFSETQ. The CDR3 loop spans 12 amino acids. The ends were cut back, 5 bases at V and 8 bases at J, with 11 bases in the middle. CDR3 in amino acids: CASSVSGDIQYF. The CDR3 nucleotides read TGCGCCAGCAGTGTGAGTGGGGACATTCAGTACTTC. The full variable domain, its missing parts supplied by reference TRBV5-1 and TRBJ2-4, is KAGVTQTPRYLIKTRGQQVTLSCSPISGHRSVSWYQQTPGQGLQFLFEYFSETQRNKGNFPGRFSGRQFSNSRSEMNVSTLELGDSALYLCASSVSGDIQYFGAGTRLSVL.

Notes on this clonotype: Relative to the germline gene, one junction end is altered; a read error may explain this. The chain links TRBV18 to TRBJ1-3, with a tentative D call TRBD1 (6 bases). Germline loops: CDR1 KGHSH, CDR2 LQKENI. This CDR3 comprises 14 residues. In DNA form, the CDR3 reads TGTGCCAGCTCACCAGAGACAGGACGAAACACCGTATATTTT. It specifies CASSPETGRNTVYF.

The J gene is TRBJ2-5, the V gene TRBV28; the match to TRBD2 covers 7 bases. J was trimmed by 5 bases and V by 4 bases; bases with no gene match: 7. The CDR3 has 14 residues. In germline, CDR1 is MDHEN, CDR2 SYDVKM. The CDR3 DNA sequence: TGTGCCAGCAGTTCACTAGGGAGGGGCGAGACCCAGTACTTC. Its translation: CASSSLGRGETQYF.

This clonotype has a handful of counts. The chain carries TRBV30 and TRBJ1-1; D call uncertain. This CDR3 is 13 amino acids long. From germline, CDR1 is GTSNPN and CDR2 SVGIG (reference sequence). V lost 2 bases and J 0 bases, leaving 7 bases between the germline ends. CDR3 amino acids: CAWSTGMNTEAFF. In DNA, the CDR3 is TGTGCCTGGAGTACGGGTATGAACACTGAAGCTTTCTTT.

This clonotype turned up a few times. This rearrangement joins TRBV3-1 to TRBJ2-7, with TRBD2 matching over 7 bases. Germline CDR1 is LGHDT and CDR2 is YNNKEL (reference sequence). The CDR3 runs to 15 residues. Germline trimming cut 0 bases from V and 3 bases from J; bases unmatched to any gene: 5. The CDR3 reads CASSQDWGGSYEQYF. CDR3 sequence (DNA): TGTGCCAGCAGCCAAGACTGGGGGGGTAGCTACGAGCAGTACTTC.

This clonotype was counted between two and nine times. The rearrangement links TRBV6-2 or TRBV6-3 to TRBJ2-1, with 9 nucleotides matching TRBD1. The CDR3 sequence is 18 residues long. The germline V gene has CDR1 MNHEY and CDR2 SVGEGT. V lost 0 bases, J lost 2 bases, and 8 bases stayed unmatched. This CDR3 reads CASSYSSGQGRTYNEQFF. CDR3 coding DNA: TGTGCCAGCAGTTACTCCTCGGGACAGGGCAGGACCTACAATGAGCAGTTCTTC.

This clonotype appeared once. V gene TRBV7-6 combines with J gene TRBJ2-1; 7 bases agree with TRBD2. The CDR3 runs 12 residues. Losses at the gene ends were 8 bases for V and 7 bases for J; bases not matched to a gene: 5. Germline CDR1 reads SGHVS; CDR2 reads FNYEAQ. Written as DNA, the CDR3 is TGTGCCAGCGGCGCGGGAGTGAATGAGCAGTTCTTC. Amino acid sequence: CASGAGVNEQFF.

The CDR3 nucleotides are TGTGCCAGCAGTTCAACAGGGACCCGATCCTACGAGCAGTACTTC. Translated, it gives CASSSTGTRSYEQYF. This chain joins TRBV28 and TRBJ2-7, with D possibly being TRBD1 (6 bases). The CDR3 is made up of 15 amino acids. Germline CDR1 and CDR2: MDHEN and SYDVKM. Trimming left V 4 bases short and J 1 base short, with 14 bases between.